This note documents a single TCR beta chain sequence. The record originates from a study of shared T cell receptors in the human thymus. Using immunoSEQ multiplex PCR, the repertoire was profiled, and TCRdb retains in-frame clones only, with some absent. The sample gives 720,000 or so clones, approximately 85% of which show up once; roughly 0.01% is in the top ten. With V trimmed by 1 base and J by 6 bases, 5 bases remained unmatched. CDR1 and CDR2 (germline): SGHTS, YDEGEE. The CDR3 is 14 amino acids. This sample also belongs to another study, concerning human thymus T cells. That source adds: The donor group consisted of healthy Finnish infants who were having corrective surgery for congenital heart defects. Corrective cardiac surgery supplied the resected thymus tissue. Apparent bias marked the V and J gene usage of thymic and blood repertoires. Related reports documented highly overlapping thymic repertoires among unrelated individuals.

The V gene is TRBV5-8, the J gene TRBJ1-1; 8 nucleotides agree with TRBD1. The specimen was thymocytes. This clonotype originated in a girl under three years old with a congenital heart defect. CDR3 region: CASSLYGTGAEAFF. The DNA of the CDR3 is TGTGCCAGCAGCTTGTATGGGACAGGCGCTGAAGCTTTCTTT.